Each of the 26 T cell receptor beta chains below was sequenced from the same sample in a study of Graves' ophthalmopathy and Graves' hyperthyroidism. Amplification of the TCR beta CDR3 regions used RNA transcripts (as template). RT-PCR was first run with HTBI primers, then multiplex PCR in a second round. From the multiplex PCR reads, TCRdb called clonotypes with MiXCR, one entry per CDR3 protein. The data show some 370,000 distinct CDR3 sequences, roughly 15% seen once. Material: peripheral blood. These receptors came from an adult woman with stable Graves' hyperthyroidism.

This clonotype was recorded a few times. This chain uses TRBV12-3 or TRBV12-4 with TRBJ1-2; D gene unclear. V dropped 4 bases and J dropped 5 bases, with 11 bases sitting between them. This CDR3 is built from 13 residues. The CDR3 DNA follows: TGTGCCAGCAGTTCTGGGCGCCTGTATGGCTACACCTTC. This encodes CASSSGRLYGYTF.

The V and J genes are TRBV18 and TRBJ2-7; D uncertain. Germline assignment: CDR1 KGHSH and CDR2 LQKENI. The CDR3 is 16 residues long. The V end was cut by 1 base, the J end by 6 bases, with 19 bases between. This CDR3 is CASSPHGSRTFGEQYF. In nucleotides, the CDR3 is TGTGCCAGCTCACCACATGGTAGCAGAACCTTTGGCGAGCAGTACTTC.

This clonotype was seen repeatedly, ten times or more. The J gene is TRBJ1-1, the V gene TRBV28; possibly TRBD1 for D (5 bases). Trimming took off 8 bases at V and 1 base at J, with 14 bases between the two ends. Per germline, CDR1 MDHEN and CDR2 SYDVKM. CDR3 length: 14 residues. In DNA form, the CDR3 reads TGTGCCAGCTCCACGGGGGGGGGGAACACTGAAGCTTTCTTT. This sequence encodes CASSTGGGNTEAFF.

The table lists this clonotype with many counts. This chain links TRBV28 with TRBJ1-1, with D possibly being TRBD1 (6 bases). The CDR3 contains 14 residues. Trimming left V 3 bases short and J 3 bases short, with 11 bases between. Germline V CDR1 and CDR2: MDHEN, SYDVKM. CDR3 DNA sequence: TGTGCCAGCAGTTTCTCCAGGGGTTACACTGAAGCTTTCTTT. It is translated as CASSFSRGYTEAFF. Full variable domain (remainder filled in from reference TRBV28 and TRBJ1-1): DVKVTQSSRYLVKRTGEKVFLECVQDMDHENMFWYRQDPGLGLRLIYFSYDVKMKEKGDIPEGYSVSREKKERFSLILESASTNQTSMYLCASSFSRGYTEAFFGQGTRLTVV.

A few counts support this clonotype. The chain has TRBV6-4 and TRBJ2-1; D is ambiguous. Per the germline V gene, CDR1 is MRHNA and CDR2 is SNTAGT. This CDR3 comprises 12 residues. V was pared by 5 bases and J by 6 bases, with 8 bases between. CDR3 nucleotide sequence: TGTGCCAGCAGTCTGGACGGCAATGAGCAGTTCTTC. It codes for CASSLDGNEQFF.

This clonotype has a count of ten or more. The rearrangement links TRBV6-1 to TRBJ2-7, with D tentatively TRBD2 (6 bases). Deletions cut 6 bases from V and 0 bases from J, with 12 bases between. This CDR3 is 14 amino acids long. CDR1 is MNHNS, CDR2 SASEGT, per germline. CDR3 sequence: CASRDYSSSYEQYF. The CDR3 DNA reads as TGTGCCAGCAGGGACTACAGTAGCTCCTACGAGCAGTACTTC.

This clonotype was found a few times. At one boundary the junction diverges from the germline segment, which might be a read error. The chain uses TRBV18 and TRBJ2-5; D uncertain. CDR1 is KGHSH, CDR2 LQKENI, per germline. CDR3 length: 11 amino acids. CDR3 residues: CASSDQETQCF. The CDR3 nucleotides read TGTGCCAGCTCAGACCAAGAGACCCAGTGCTTC.

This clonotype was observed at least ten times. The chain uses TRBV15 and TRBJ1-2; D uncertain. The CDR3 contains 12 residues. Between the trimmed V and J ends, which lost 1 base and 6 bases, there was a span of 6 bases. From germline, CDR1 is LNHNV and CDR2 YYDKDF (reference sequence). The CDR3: CATSRGTDGYTF. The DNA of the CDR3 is TGTGCCACCAGCAGAGGCACAGATGGCTACACCTTC.

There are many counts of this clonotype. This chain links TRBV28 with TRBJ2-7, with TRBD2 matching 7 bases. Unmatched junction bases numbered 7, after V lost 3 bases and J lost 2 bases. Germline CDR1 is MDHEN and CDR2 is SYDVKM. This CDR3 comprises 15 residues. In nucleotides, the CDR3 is TGTGCCAGCAGTTTTGGCGGGAGTGGTACCTACGAGCAGTACTTC. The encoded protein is CASSFGGSGTYEQYF.

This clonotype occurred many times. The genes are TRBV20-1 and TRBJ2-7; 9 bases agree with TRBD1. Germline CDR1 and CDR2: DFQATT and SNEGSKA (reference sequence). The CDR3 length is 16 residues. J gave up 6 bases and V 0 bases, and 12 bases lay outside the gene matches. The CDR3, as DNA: TGCAGTGCTAGAGATGCAGCCGGGACAGGGACGGGCGAGCAGTACTTC. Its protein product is CSARDAAGTGTGEQYF.

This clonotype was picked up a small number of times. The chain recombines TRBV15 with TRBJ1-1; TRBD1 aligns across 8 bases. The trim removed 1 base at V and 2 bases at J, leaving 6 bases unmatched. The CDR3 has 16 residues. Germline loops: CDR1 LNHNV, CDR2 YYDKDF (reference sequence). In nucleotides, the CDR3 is TGTGCCACCAGCAGAGGGGGGACAGGAGACAACACTGAAGCTTTCTTT. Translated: CATSRGGTGDNTEAFF.

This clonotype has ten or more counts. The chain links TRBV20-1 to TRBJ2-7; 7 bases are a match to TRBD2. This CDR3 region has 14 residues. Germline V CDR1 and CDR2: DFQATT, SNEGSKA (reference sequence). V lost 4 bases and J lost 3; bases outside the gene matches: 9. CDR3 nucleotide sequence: TGCAGTGCTATAGGCGGGAGCGGGTACTACGAGCAGTACTTC. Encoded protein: CSAIGGSGYYEQYF.

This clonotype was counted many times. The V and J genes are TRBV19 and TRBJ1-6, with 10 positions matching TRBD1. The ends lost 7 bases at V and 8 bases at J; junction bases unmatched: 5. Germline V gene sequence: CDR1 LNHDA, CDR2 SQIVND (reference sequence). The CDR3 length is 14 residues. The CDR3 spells CASTRDRGHSPLHF. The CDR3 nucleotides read TGTGCCAGTACTCGGGACAGGGGTCATTCACCCCTCCACTTT.

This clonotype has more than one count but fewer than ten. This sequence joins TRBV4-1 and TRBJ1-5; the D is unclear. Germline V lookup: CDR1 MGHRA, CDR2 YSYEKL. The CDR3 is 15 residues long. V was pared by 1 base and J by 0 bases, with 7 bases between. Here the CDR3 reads CASSQAPSSNQPQHF. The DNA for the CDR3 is TGCGCCAGCAGCCAAGCGCCGAGTAGCAATCAGCCCCAGCATTTT.

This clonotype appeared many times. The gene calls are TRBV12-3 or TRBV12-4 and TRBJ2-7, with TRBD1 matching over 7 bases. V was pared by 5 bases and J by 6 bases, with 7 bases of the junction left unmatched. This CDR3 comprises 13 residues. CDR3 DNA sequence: TGTGCCAGCAGTCACAGGGGATCCGGCGAGCAGTACTTC. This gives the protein CASSHRGSGEQYF.

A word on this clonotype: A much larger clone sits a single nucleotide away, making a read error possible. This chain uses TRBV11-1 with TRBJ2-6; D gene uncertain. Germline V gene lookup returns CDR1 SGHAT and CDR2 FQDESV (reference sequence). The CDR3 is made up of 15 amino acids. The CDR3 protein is CASNLHWSGANVLTF. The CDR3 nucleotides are TGTGCCAGCAACTTACATTGGTCTGGGGCCAACGTCCTGACTTTC.

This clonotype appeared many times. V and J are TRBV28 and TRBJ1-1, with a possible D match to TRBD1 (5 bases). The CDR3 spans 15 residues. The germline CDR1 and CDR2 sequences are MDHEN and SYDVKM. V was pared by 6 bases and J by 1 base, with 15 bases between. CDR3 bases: TGTGCCAGCAGCCGCTGGGACCTTTGGAACACTGAAGCTTTCTTT. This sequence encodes CASSRWDLWNTEAFF.

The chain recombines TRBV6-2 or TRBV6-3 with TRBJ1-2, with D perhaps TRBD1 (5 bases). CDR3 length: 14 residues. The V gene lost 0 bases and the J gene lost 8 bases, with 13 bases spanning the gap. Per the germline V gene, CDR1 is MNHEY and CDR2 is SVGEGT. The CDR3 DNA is TGTGCCAGCAGTTACTCCTGGCCCAGGGTGGGCTACACCTTC. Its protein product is CASSYSWPRVGYTF.

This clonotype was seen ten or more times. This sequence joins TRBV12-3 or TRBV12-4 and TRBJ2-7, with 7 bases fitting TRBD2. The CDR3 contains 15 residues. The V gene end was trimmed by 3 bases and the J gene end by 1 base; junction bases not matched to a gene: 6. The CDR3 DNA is TGTGCCAGCAGTTTTTTCGCGGGAGCATCCTACGAGCAGTACTTC. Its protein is CASSFFAGASYEQYF.

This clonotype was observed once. The CDR3 bases are TGCAGTGCTACGGTCGCGGGTCCAGGGACACCCCTCCACTTT. Translation gives CSATVAGPGTPLHF. This sequence joins TRBV20-1 and TRBJ1-6, with a weak D call TRBD1 (5 bases). There are 14 residues in the CDR3. With 4 bases removed from V and 11 bases from J, the gap between germline ends came to 18 bases. The germline V gene encodes CDR1 DFQATT and CDR2 SNEGSKA (reference sequence).

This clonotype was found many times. CDR3 sequence (DNA): TGTGCCAGCAGTCCCTCACCCAGGGGGCGCTTTATGGTCACTGAAGCTTTCTTT. Protein product: CASSPSPRGRFMVTEAFF. V is TRBV12-3 or TRBV12-4 and J is TRBJ1-1; TRBD1 aligns across 8 bases. The CDR3 extends over 18 amino acids. The V gene end was trimmed by 5 bases and the J gene end by 4 bases; junction bases not matched to a gene: 18.

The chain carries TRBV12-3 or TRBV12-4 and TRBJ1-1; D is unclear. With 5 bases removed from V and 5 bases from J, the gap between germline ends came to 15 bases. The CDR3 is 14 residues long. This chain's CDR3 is CASSIHGTPTEAFF. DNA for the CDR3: TGTGCCAGCAGTATCCACGGAACACCGACTGAAGCTTTCTTT.

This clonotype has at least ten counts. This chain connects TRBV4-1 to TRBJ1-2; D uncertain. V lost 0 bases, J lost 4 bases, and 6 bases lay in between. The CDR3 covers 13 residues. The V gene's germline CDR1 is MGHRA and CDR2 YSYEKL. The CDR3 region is CASSQDGSYGYTF. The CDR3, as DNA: TGCGCCAGCAGCCAAGACGGGTCCTATGGCTACACCTTC.

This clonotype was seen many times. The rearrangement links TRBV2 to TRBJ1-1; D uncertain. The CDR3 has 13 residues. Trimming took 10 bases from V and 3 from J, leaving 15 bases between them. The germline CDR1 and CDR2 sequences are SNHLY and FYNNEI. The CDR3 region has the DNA TGTGCCACCCGGCGAGGAGAGGACACTGAAGCTTTCTTT. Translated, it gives CATRRGEDTEAFF. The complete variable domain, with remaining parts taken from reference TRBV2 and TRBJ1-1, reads EPEVTQTPSHQVTQMGQEVILRCVPISNHLYFYWYRQILGQKVEFLVSFYNNEISEKSEIFDDQFSVERPDGSNFTLKIRSTKLEDSAMYFCATRRGEDTEAFFGQGTRLTVV.

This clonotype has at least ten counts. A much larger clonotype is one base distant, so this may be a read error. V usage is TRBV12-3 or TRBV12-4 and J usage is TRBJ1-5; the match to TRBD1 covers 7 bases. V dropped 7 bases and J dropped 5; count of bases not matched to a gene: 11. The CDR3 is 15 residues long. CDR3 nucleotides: TGTGCCAGCACCAGGGGGGGGCTCGGCGATCAGCCCCAGCATTTT. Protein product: CASTRGGLGDQPQHF.

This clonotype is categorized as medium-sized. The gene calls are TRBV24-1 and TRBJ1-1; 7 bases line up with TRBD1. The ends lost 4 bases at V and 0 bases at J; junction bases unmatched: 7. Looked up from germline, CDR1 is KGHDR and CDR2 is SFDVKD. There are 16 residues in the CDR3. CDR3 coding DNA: TGTGCCACCAGTGAAGACAGGGCCCTTATGAACACTGAAGCTTTCTTT. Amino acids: CATSEDRALMNTEAFF.